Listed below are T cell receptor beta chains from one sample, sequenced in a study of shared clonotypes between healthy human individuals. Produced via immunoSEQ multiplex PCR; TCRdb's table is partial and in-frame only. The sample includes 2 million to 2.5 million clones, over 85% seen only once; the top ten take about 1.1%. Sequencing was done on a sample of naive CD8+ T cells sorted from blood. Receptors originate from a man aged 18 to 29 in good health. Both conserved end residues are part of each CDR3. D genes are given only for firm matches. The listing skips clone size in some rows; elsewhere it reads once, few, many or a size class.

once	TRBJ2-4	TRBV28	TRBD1	TGTGCCAGCAGTTCCGGACAGGGGTTCAAAAACATTCAGTACTTC	CASSSGQGFKNIQYF
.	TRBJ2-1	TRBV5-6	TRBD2	TGTGCCAGCAGCTTGGCCGGGGGAGGGTTCTTACATGAGCAGTTCTTC	CASSLAGGGFLHEQFF
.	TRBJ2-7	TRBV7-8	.	TGTGCCAGCAGCACCCTCGGGACCACCTACGAGCAGTACTTC	CASSTLGTTYEQYF
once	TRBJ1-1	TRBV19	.	TGTGCCAGTAGTACCCCAATAGACGCTTACACTGAAGCTTTCTTT	CASSTPIDAYTEAFF
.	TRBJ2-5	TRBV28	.	TGTGCCAGCAGTCCGACAGATCAAGAGACCCAGTACTTC	CASSPTDQETQYF
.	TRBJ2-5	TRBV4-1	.	TGCGCCAGCAGGAAACAGGGAGTGGCCCAAGAGACCCAGTACTTC	CASRKQGVAQETQYF
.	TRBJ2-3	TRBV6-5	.	TGTGCCAGCAGTTACTGGGGGTACACAGATACGCAGTATTTT	CASSYWGYTDTQYF
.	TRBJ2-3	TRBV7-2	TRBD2	TGTGCCAGCAGCTCACTAGCGGTTAGCACAGATACGCAGTATTTT	CASSSLAVSTDTQYF
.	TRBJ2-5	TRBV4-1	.	TGCGCCAGCAGCCAAATGGTACACCAAGAGACCCAGTACTTC	CASSQMVHQETQYF
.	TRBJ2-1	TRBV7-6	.	TGTGCCAGCAGCCCTTGGGCCGCCGAGGGCAATGAGCAGTTCTTC	CASSPWAAEGNEQFF
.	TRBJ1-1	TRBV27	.	TGTGCCAGCCGAACCCTCCATGGGGTGAACACTGAAGCTTTCTTT	CASRTLHGVNTEAFF
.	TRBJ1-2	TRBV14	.	TGTGCCAGCAGCCAAGTCTCCCCGGTCTATGGCTACACCTTC	CASSQVSPVYGYTF
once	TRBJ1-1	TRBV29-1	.	TGCAGCGTCGCCCAGGTCTTGAACACTGAAGCTTTCTTT	CSVAQVLNTEAFF
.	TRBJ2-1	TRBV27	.	TGTGCCAGCAGTTTCTACGAGGGGCCGTGGAGGTGGGGTGAGCAGTTCTTC	CASSFYEGPWRWGEQFF
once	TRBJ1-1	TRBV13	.	TGTGCCAGCAGCCCTCAGGGGAGCACTGAAGCTTTCTTT	CASSPQGSTEAFF
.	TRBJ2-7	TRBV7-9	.	TGTGCCAGCAGCTTAGCTTGGTCCTACGAGCAGTACTTC	CASSLAWSYEQYF
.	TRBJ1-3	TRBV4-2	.	TGTGCCAGCAGCCAAGTCTCTAGGATTGAAAACACCATATATTTT	CASSQVSRIENTIYF
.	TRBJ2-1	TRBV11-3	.	TGTGCCCGTGTACTAGCCCCCTACAATGAGCAGTTCTTC	CARVLAPYNEQFF
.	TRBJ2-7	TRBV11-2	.	TGTGCCAGCAGCTCAGGGGACACCTCCTACGAGCAGTACTTC	CASSSGDTSYEQYF
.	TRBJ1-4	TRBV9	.	TGTGCCAGCAGCTCTCGTTTGGGTGCCGATGAAAAACTGTTTTTT	CASSSRLGADEKLFF
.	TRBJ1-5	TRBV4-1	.	TGCGCCAGCAGCCAAGATTCCACCCGCAATCAGCCCCAGCATTTT	CASSQDSTRNQPQHF
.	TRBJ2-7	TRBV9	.	TGTGCCAGCAGCGTCCGGGACTTCTCCTACGAGCAGTACTTC	CASSVRDFSYEQYF
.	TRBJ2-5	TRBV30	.	TGTGCCTGGAGTGTAACCCCGCATGAGGGACAAGAGGAGACCCAGTACTTC	CAWSVTPHEGQEETQYF
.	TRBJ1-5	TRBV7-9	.	TGTGCCAGCAGCACCCGGACGAGGCCCCAGCATTTT	CASSTRTRPQHF
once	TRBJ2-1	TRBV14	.	TGTGCCAGCAGCCAAGACGAGGAGTTGAGGGATTACAATGAGCAGTTCTTC	CASSQDEELRDYNEQFF
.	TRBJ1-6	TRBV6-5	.	TGTGCCAGCAGTTACTCGAATTTTGGGGTTTCACCCCTCCACTTT	CASSYSNFGVSPLHF
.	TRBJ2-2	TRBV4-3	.	TGCGCCAGCAGCCGCCTTTACCCGGGACCGACCGGGGAGCTGTTTTTT	CASSRLYPGPTGELFF
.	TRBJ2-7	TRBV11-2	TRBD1	TGTGCCAGCAGCTCCCCCGGTGGGACAGTGACCTACGAGCAGTACTTC	CASSSPGGTVTYEQYF
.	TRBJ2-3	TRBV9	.	TGTGCCAGCAGCGGGGATCCAGATACGCAGTATTTT	CASSGDPDTQYF
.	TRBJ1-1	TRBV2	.	TGTGCCAGCAGTGTTCGGGGTTCCCTCAATGAGGCTTTCTTT	CASSVRGSLNEAFF